One and the same sample provided the 3 T cell receptor beta chains below, sequenced in a study of T cell repertoires in ileal Crohn's disease. Some clones are missing from TCRdb's copy, which holds only in-frame ones; the method was immunoSEQ multiplex PCR. The sample lists fewer than 6,500 clones; more than 65% were seen once. Sequencing was performed on ileal tissue. These receptors all stem from an adult with Crohn's disease.

The chain recombines TRBV28 with TRBJ1-5; D uncertain. This CDR3 has 17 residues. V was clipped by 3 bases and J by 1 base, with 16 bases between them. Germline values: CDR1 MDHEN, CDR2 SYDVKM. The CDR3 spells CASSFRAAGGSNQPQHF. As DNA, the CDR3 is TGTGCCAGCAGTTTCCGCGCAGCCGGAGGGAGCAATCAGCCCCAGCATTTT.

The CDR3 loop reads CASGLGTYANEQFF. The CDR3 coding sequence is TGTGCTAGTGGTCTCGGGACTTACGCGAATGAGCAGTTCTTC. J is TRBJ2-1 and V is TRBV12-5; TRBD2 is a possible D gene (6 bases). The CDR3 is 14 amino acids. Germline V gene data show CDR1 as LGHNT and CDR2 as FRNRAP. V lost 5 bases and J lost 7, with 15 bases in between. Together with reference TRBV12-5 and TRBJ2-1, the CDR3 gives the full variable domain: DARVTQTPRHKVTEMGQEVTMRCQPILGHNTVFWYRQTMMQGLELLAYFRNRAPLDDSGMPKDRFSAEMPDATLATLKIQPSEPRDSAVYFCASGLGTYANEQFFGPGTRLTVL.

This chain uses TRBV19 with TRBJ1-1; 8 positions match TRBD1. CDR3 length: 15 amino acids. Looked up from germline, CDR1 is LNHDA and CDR2 is SQIVND (reference sequence). Trimming took 6 bases from V and 1 from J; bases not matched to a gene: 7. DNA for the CDR3: TGTGCCAGTAGCAGGGGAGACAGGGGGAACACTGAAGCTTTCTTT. Translated, it gives CASSRGDRGNTEAFF.